These T cell receptor beta chains were read from a single sample in a study of spatial heterogeneity in lung cancer. MiXCR, applied by TCRdb to the 5' RACE reads, yields one record per CDR3 protein. Among about 120,000 distinct CDR3 sequences listed, less than 14% were seen once. The specimen was PBMCs, collected at follow-up. These receptors were collected from a female donor with early-stage non-small cell lung cancer. Both conserved end residues are part of each CDR3. Each record gives: D gene, J gene, clone size, V gene, CDR3 DNA, CDR3 protein. D genes are given only for firm matches. Clone size is shown for a subset of rows, as once, few, many or a class of expanded clone.

>-|TRBJ1-3|few|TRBV4-1
TGCGCCAGCAGCCAAGTCGGTTCTGGAAACACCATATATTTT
CASSQVGSGNTIYF
>-|TRBJ1-6|few|TRBV29-1
TGCAGCGTGCGTGACAGCTCCTATAATTCACCCCTCCACTTT
CSVRDSSYNSPLHF
>-|TRBJ2-3|few|TRBV11-2
TGTGCCAGCAGCTTACTCCAGGACACAGATACGCAGTATTTT
CASSLLQDTDTQYF
>-|TRBJ1-3|-|TRBV5-5
TGTGCCAGCAGCCGGGACACCTGGAGCTCTGGAAACACCATATATTTT
CASSRDTWSSGNTIYF
>TRBD1|TRBJ2-7|few|TRBV27
TGTGCCAGCAGTTTAGTGGGACAGGGAGGATCCTACGAGCAGTACTTC
CASSLVGQGGSYEQYF
>-|TRBJ1-3|-|TRBV4-2
TGTGCCAGCAGCCAACATAAGGACCTCTACTCTGGAAACACCATATATTTT
CASSQHKDLYSGNTIYF
>-|TRBJ2-1|few|TRBV21-1
TGTGCCAGCAGCAAATTGGGTGGGTACCACAATGAGCAGTTCTTC
CASSKLGGYHNEQFF
>-|TRBJ2-3|-|TRBV24-1
TGTGCCACCGCGGACACAGATACGCAGTATTTT
CATADTDTQYF
>-|TRBJ2-2|many|TRBV6-5
TGTGCCAGCAGTCAAACCAGTTACGGCGGGGAGCTGTTTTTT
CASSQTSYGGELFF
>-|TRBJ1-3|-|TRBV4-3
TGCGCCAGCAGCCAAGATGAAGCAGGGCTAAGCTCTGGAAACACCATATATTTT
CASSQDEAGLSSGNTIYF
>-|TRBJ1-5|many|TRBV19
TGTGCCAGTACTGTCGCGATAAATCAGCCCCAGCATTTT
CASTVAINQPQHF
>-|TRBJ2-7|many|TRBV4-1
TGCGCCAGCAGCCAAGGATTACTCTCCTACGAGCAGTACTTC
CASSQGLLSYEQYF
>-|TRBJ2-1|-|TRBV5-4
TGTGCCAGCAGCGCCGGACGGGGAACCTACAATGAGCAGTTCTTC
CASSAGRGTYNEQFF
>TRBD2|TRBJ2-1|few|TRBV5-6
TGTGCCAGCAGCTTGATAGGCGGGAGCAACAATGAGCAGTTCTTC
CASSLIGGSNNEQFF
>-|TRBJ1-3|-|TRBV13
TGTGCCAGCAGCCTAGGACGGCATTCGGGAAACACCATATATTTT
CASSLGRHSGNTIYF
>-|TRBJ2-4|few|TRBV28
TGTGCCAGCAGCACGGGGGACACGGCCCTGTACATTCAGTACTTC
CASSTGDTALYIQYF
>-|TRBJ1-1|few|TRBV20-1
TGCAGTGCTAGAGATTTAGCAGCGAGCACTGAAGCTTTCTTT
CSARDLAASTEAFF
>-|TRBJ2-3|few|TRBV5-1
TGCGCCAGCAGCTTGGCGGCGGGAATAAGCACAGATACGCAGTATTTT
CASSLAAGISTDTQYF
>-|TRBJ1-1|-|TRBV9
TGTGCCAGCAGCGAATATCCTCACACTGAAGCTTTCTTT
CASSEYPHTEAFF
>TRBD1|TRBJ2-2|many|TRBV29-1
TGCAGCGTGGGATCGGGACAGGGCACCGGGGAGCTGTTTTTT
CSVGSGQGTGELFF
>TRBD2|TRBJ2-7|many|TRBV28
TGTGCCAGCAGTTCAACCGGGACTAGCGGGAGGTACGAGCAGTACTTC
CASSSTGTSGRYEQYF
>TRBD1|TRBJ2-1|many|TRBV18
TGTGCCAGCTCACCCCGGACAGGGAACTACAATGAGCAGTTCTTC
CASSPRTGNYNEQFF
>-|TRBJ2-4|few|TRBV7-9
TGTGCCAGCAGCTCCGGGCACAAGTTGGACATTCAGTACTTC
CASSSGHKLDIQYF
>TRBD2|TRBJ2-2|-|TRBV11-3
TGTGCCAGCAGCTCTACTAGCGTGGCTGCGAACACCGGGGAGCTGTTTTTT
CASSSTSVAANTGELFF
>TRBD2|TRBJ2-3|few|TRBV7-3
TGTGCCAGCAGCTCTTCTAGCGGGAGCACAGATACGCAGTATTTT
CASSSSSGSTDTQYF
>-|TRBJ2-3|few|TRBV20-1
TGCAGTGCTAGAGATGGAGGTAGCACAGATACGCAGTATTTT
CSARDGGSTDTQYF
>-|TRBJ1-4|few|TRBV6-6
TGTGCCAGCAGTTACTCGATGGGGGCAGGGTGGAATGAAAAACTGTTTTTT
CASSYSMGAGWNEKLFF
>-|TRBJ2-7|-|TRBV7-2
TGTGCCAGCAGCTTAGTCGGGGGACAGAAAGTTGGGTACGAGCAGTACTTC
CASSLVGGQKVGYEQYF
>-|TRBJ1-6|-|TRBV27
TGTGCCAGCACCTCGAGGCAGGGAAATTCACCCCTCCACTTT
CASTSRQGNSPLHF
>TRBD2|TRBJ2-1|few|TRBV11-2
TGTGCCAGCAGCTTAACACTAGCGAACTACAATGAGCAGTTCTTC
CASSLTLANYNEQFF
>TRBD2|TRBJ2-5|-|TRBV9
TGTGCCAGCAGCGTAGCTTGGCGGGAGCGGGAGACCCAGTACTTC
CASSVAWRERETQYF
>TRBD1|TRBJ1-5|-|TRBV6-6
TGTGCCAGCAGTCCGCGGGACAGGGGTGTTCAGCCCCAGCATTTT
CASSPRDRGVQPQHF
>TRBD1|TRBJ1-2|few|TRBV20-1
TGCAGTGCTAGAGAGGCCGGGACAGGGCCCCTCTATGGCTACACCTTC
CSAREAGTGPLYGYTF
>-|TRBJ2-7|many|TRBV7-9
TGTGCCAGCAGGCCGGGCCGATCCTACGAGCAGTACTTC
CASRPGRSYEQYF
>TRBD2|TRBJ2-2|-|TRBV10-3
TGTGCCATCAGTCCCGGACTAGCGGGAGCCCACACCGGGGAGCTGTTTTTT
CAISPGLAGAHTGELFF
>-|TRBJ1-4|many|TRBV4-1
TGCGCCAGCAGCCAAGATCTGGGGACATCAACTAATGAAAAACTGTTTTTT
CASSQDLGTSTNEKLFF
>-|TRBJ1-2|few|TRBV12-3/TRBV12-4
TGTGCCAGCAGGCCACAGGGAGCCGGGTATGGCTACACCTTC
CASRPQGAGYGYTF
>-|TRBJ2-5|few|TRBV7-2
TGTGCCAGCAGCAAACCGTGGGGCCAAGAGACCCAGTACTTC
CASSKPWGQETQYF
>TRBD2|TRBJ2-3|few|TRBV7-2
TGTGCCAGCAGCTTAGCACTAGCGGGAGCAGATACGCAGTATTTT
CASSLALAGADTQYF
>-|TRBJ2-6|many|TRBV11-2
TGTGCCAGCAGCTTACGAGGGGGAGGGTTCAGGACTGGGGCCAACGTCCTGACTTTC
CASSLRGGGFRTGANVLTF
>-|TRBJ2-1|-|TRBV20-1
TGCAGTGCTAGAGATCCCATCTCTACCAGCAATGAGCAGTTCTTC
CSARDPISTSNEQFF
>-|TRBJ2-2|-|TRBV4-2
TGTGCCAGCAGCCAAGTCTGGACCATGAACACCGGGGAGCTGTTTTTT
CASSQVWTMNTGELFF